This is a list of T cell receptor beta chains from one sample in a study of blood T cell repertoires in COVID-19. Only in-frame clones appear in the TCRdb table, and some are missing; sequencing was by immunoSEQ multiplex PCR. The sample consists of 300,000 to 450,000 clones, approximately 88% of them appearing once. The sequenced sample was peripheral blood. The source of these receptors is a woman aged 30 to 39 with COVID-19, enrolled during active disease. The CDR3 runs from the conserved cysteine through the conserved F or W. D genes are given only for firm matches. Rows give clone size only sometimes, using once, few, many, or a class for an expanded clone.

V	length	J	D	size	CDR3	DNA
TRBV11-3	16	TRBJ2-5	NA	NA	CASSSKTGRTQETQYF	TGTGCCAGCAGCTCGAAGACAGGGAGGACCCAAGAGACCCAGTACTTC
TRBV2	17	TRBJ1-6	TRBD1	NA	CASSGQGAGFNNSPLHF	TGTGCCAGCAGTGGACAGGGTGCAGGGTTCAATAATTCACCCCTCCACTTT
TRBV5-1	15	TRBJ2-7	TRBD1	NA	CASSLGGTGEIEQYF	TGCGCCAGCAGCTTGGGCGGGACAGGGGAGATCGAGCAGTACTTC
TRBV27	17	TRBJ1-5	NA	NA	CASSRSGRDHSNQPQHF	TGTGCCAGCAGCCGCTCGGGGAGGGACCATAGCAATCAGCCCCAGCATTTT
TRBV7-9	16	TRBJ2-2	NA	NA	CASSRPLGGGTGELFF	TGTGCCAGCAGCCGACCTTTGGGGGGAGGCACCGGGGAGCTGTTTTTT
TRBV30	14	TRBJ1-6	NA	NA	CAWSVPQGGSPLHF	TGTGCCTGGAGTGTACCCCAGGGCGGTTCACCCCTCCACTTT
TRBV7-2	17	TRBJ1-5	NA	NA	CASSQSAGRSSNQPQHF	TGTGCCAGCAGCCAATCGGCGGGCAGATCAAGTAATCAGCCCCAGCATTTT
TRBV5-5	16	TRBJ1-2	NA	NA	CASSFETNLFNYGYTF	TGTGCCAGCAGCTTCGAGACAAACTTGTTTAACTATGGCTACACCTTC
TRBV19	15	TRBJ2-2	TRBD2	NA	CASSGGTTNTGELFF	TGTGCCAGTAGTGGAGGGACTACTAACACCGGGGAGCTGTTTTTT
TRBV7-2	22	TRBJ2-4	NA	NA	CASSLAPLVAAAPLLAKNIQYF	TGTGCCAGCAGCTTAGCTCCACTGGTAGCGGCGGCCCCTCTTTTAGCCAAAAACATTCAGTACTTC
TRBV15	18	TRBJ2-1	NA	NA	CATSRTTRSITSYNEQFF	TGTGCCACCAGCAGAACGACTAGGTCCATAACTAGCTACAATGAGCAGTTCTTC
TRBV7-6	15	TRBJ1-1	TRBD1	NA	CASSQGQGLNTEAFF	TGTGCCAGCAGCCAAGGACAGGGTCTGAACACTGAAGCTTTCTTT
TRBV27	11	TRBJ2-7	NA	NA	CAISQGYEQYF	TGTGCCATCAGCCAGGGGTACGAGCAGTACTTC
TRBV18	15	TRBJ2-4	NA	NA	CASSLVGGDKNIQYF	TGTGCCAGCTCCCTGGTTGGAGGAGATAAAAACATTCAGTACTTC
TRBV7-2	16	TRBJ2-1	TRBD2	NA	CASSLAGTSGYNEQFF	TGTGCCAGCAGCTTAGCAGGGACTAGCGGTTACAATGAGCAGTTCTTC
TRBV6-2/TRBV6-3	15	TRBJ1-5	NA	NA	CASSYTRGSSQPQHF	TGTGCCAGCAGTTACACCCGCGGGTCTAGTCAGCCCCAGCATTTT
TRBV28	12	TRBJ1-1	NA	NA	CASRSSNTEAFF	TGTGCCAGCCGGAGTAGTAACACTGAAGCTTTCTTT
TRBV29-1	11	TRBJ2-2	NA	NA	CSVVVTGELFF	TGCAGCGTTGTCGTGACCGGGGAGCTGTTTTTT
TRBV19	15	TRBJ1-2	TRBD1	NA	CASRAGQGAGYGYTF	TGTGCCAGTAGAGCGGGACAGGGGGCTGGCTATGGCTACACCTTC
TRBV7-2	17	TRBJ2-7	TRBD2	NA	CASSSPTRRGGLYEQYF	TGTGCCAGCAGCTCCCCCACCCGTCGCGGGGGGTTATACGAGCAGTACTTC
TRBV6-5	15	TRBJ2-3	TRBD2	NA	CASSYLAGMADTQYF	TGTGCCAGCAGTTACCTAGCGGGAATGGCAGATACGCAGTATTTT
TRBV12-3/TRBV12-4	13	TRBJ1-2	NA	once	CASTKGVVNGYTF	TGTGCCAGCACCAAGGGGGTGGTTAATGGCTACACCTTC
TRBV6-5	12	TRBJ1-5	NA	NA	CATGGPRQPQHF	TGTGCCACCGGTGGTCCGAGGCAGCCCCAGCATTTT
TRBV9	15	TRBJ2-2	TRBD2	NA	CASSLAGTNTGELFF	TGTGCCAGCAGTCTAGCGGGGACGAACACCGGGGAGCTGTTTTTT
TRBV7-9	15	TRBJ2-3	NA	once	CASSNRGRGMITQYF	TGTGCCAGCAGCAACCGGGGTCGCGGCATGATTACGCAGTATTTT
TRBV6-6	14	TRBJ2-7	TRBD2	NA	CASSLAGGAPEQYF	TGTGCCAGCAGTTTAGCGGGGGGAGCCCCGGAGCAGTACTTC
TRBV24-1	20	TRBJ2-1	TRBD2	NA	CATSALPGTSGRGPYNEQFF	TGTGCCACCAGTGCCCTCCCCGGGACTAGCGGGAGGGGTCCCTACAATGAGCAGTTCTTC
TRBV5-1	16	TRBJ2-3	TRBD1	NA	CASSPGQGKSADTQYF	TGCGCCAGCAGCCCAGGACAGGGGAAGAGTGCAGATACGCAGTATTTT
TRBV27	15	TRBJ1-6	NA	NA	CASSLSWQFDSPLHF	TGTGCCAGCAGTTTATCATGGCAGTTTGATTCACCCCTCCACTTT
TRBV4-1	15	TRBJ1-1	TRBD1	NA	CASSQDQPGQAEAFF	TGCGCCAGCAGCCAAGATCAACCGGGACAGGCGGAAGCTTTCTTT
TRBV2	14	TRBJ2-2	TRBD1	NA	CASGDRGPTGELFF	TGTGCCAGTGGCGATAGGGGGCCCACCGGGGAGCTGTTTTTT
TRBV4-1	20	TRBJ1-4	NA	NA	CASSQVPRLAAGATNEKLFF	TGCGCCAGCAGCCAAGTGCCTCGTCTAGCCGCGGGGGCAACTAATGAAAAACTGTTTTTT
TRBV4-3	18	TRBJ2-3	TRBD1	NA	CASSQDGRGKGATDTQYF	TGCGCCAGCAGCCAAGACGGCCGCGGAAAGGGGGCAACAGATACGCAGTATTTT
TRBV7-2	15	TRBJ2-3	NA	once	CASSYAGTLTDTQYF	TGTGCCAGCAGCTATGCGGGGACCCTCACAGATACGCAGTATTTT
TRBV28	18	TRBJ2-3	TRBD2	NA	CASKIGSGDPRSTDTQYF	TGTGCCAGCAAAATAGGTAGCGGGGATCCCAGAAGCACAGATACGCAGTATTTT
TRBV5-4	12	TRBJ2-4	NA	NA	CASSLDGFIQYF	TGTGCCAGCAGCTTGGACGGGTTCATTCAGTACTTC
TRBV3-1/TRBV3-2	18	TRBJ2-1	NA	NA	CASSQETRLFPGYNEQFF	TGTGCCAGCAGCCAAGAGACACGGCTCTTCCCGGGGTACAATGAGCAGTTCTTC
TRBV5-1	14	TRBJ1-2	NA	NA	CASSLVGQGYGYTF	TGCGCCAGCAGCTTGGTTGGGCAGGGCTATGGCTACACCTTC
TRBV11-2	15	TRBJ2-1	TRBD1	NA	CASSSGTVNYNEQFF	TGTGCCAGCAGCTCCGGGACAGTGAACTACAATGAGCAGTTCTTC
TRBV27	13	TRBJ1-1	NA	NA	CASSLGRDLEAFF	TGTGCCAGCAGTCTAGGGAGGGACCTTGAAGCTTTCTTT
TRBV5-1	14	TRBJ2-1	NA	NA	CASSPRQDYNEQFF	TGCGCCAGCAGCCCGCGCCAGGACTACAATGAGCAGTTCTTC
TRBV10-3	12	TRBJ1-2	NA	NA	CAIAPEGDGYTF	TGTGCCATCGCCCCTGAGGGGGATGGCTACACCTTC
TRBV6-6	15	TRBJ2-1	TRBD1	NA	CASIAGGGSYNEQFF	TGTGCCAGCATCGCAGGGGGTGGCTCCTACAATGAGCAGTTCTTC
TRBV24-1	14	TRBJ2-1	NA	NA	CATSESREYNEQFF	TGTGCCACCAGTGAGTCCAGGGAATACAATGAGCAGTTCTTC
TRBV6-5	14	TRBJ2-7	NA	once	CASRAMTGGYEQYF	TGTGCCAGCAGAGCCATGACAGGAGGCTACGAGCAGTACTTC
TRBV29-1	14	TRBJ2-5	TRBD1	NA	CSASGGRIQETQYF	TGCAGCGCGTCAGGGGGCCGGATTCAAGAGACCCAGTACTTC
TRBV7-9	16	TRBJ1-1	NA	NA	CASSLGYGGGRTEAFF	TGTGCCAGCAGCTTGGGTTATGGCGGGGGGAGAACTGAAGCTTTCTTT
TRBV5-1	14	TRBJ2-5	TRBD2	NA	CASSSQTSEQTQYF	TGCGCCAGCAGCTCGCAGACTAGCGAGCAGACCCAGTACTTC
TRBV3-1/TRBV3-2	15	TRBJ2-2	NA	NA	CASSQDRELTGELFF	TGTGCCAGCAGCCAAGATCGGGAGTTGACCGGGGAGCTGTTTTTT
TRBV27	17	TRBJ2-7	NA	few	CASSSPSQSTETYEQYF	TGTGCCAGCAGTTCCCCATCACAATCGACAGAAACCTACGAGCAGTACTTC
TRBV5-4	15	TRBJ2-7	TRBD1	NA	CASSLEAGGNYEQYF	TGTGCCAGCAGCTTGGAAGCAGGGGGCAACTACGAGCAGTACTTC
TRBV6-5	15	TRBJ2-7	TRBD1	NA	CASTAGTGGVYEQYF	TGTGCCAGCACCGCCGGGACAGGGGGCGTCTACGAGCAGTACTTC
TRBV3-1/TRBV3-2	15	TRBJ2-7	NA	NA	CASSQDRRNSYEQYF	TGTGCCAGCAGCCAAGATAGGCGGAACTCCTACGAGCAGTACTTC
TRBV24-1	17	TRBJ1-5	NA	NA	CATSDDIGGVGNQPQHF	TGTGCCACCAGTGATGACATCGGGGGGGTCGGCAATCAGCCCCAGCATTTT
TRBV28	15	TRBJ2-7	TRBD1	NA	CATLTGGPRSYEQYF	TGTGCCACCTTAACAGGGGGCCCCCGGTCTTACGAGCAGTACTTC
TRBV18	15	TRBJ2-7	TRBD2	NA	CASSTRAGGPYEQYF	TGTGCCAGCTCAACCCGAGCGGGGGGCCCCTACGAGCAGTACTTC
TRBV2	15	TRBJ2-7	TRBD1	NA	CASSQPGQGVYEQYF	TGTGCCAGCAGCCAACCGGGACAGGGGGTATACGAGCAGTACTTC
TRBV20-1	14	TRBJ2-5	NA	NA	CSASRPGSQETQYF	TGCAGTGCTAGTCGACCCGGGAGCCAAGAGACCCAGTACTTC
TRBV28	14	TRBJ1-2	NA	NA	CASSSPGTPNGYTF	TGTGCCAGCAGTTCCCCCGGGACTCCTAATGGCTACACCTTC
TRBV27	12	TRBJ2-5	TRBD1	NA	CASRGQGGTQYF	TGTGCCAGCAGGGGACAGGGAGGGACCCAGTACTTC